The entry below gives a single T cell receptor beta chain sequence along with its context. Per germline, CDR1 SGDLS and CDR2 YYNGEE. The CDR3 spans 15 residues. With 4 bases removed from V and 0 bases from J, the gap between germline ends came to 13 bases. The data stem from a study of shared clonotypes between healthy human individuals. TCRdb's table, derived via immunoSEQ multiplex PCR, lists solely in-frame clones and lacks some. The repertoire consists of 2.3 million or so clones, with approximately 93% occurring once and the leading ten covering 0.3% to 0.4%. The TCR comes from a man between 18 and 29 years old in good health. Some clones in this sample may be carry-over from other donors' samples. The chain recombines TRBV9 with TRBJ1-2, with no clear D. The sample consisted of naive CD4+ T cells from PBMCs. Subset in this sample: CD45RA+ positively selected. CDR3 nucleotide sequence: TGTGCCAGCAGCACGACCGGGAGGGCTAACTATGGCTACACCTTC. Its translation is CASSTTGRANYGYTF. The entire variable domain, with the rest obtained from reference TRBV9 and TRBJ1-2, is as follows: DSGVTQTPKHLITATGQRVTLRCSPRSGDLSVYWYQQSLDQGLQFLIQYYNGEERAKGNILERFSAQQFPDLHSELNLSSLELGDSALYFCASSTTGRANYGYTFGSGTRLTVV.